Listed here are 7 T cell receptor beta chains from one sample, sequenced in a study of blood T cell repertoires in COVID-19. Here immunoSEQ multiplex PCR was the method, and the copy in TCRdb shows in-frame clones only, minus some. The table lists 300,000 to 400,000 clones, more than 75% of them singletons, with over 6% in the top ten. The specimen sequenced was peripheral blood. Receptor source: a woman aged 45 to 65 with COVID-19, enrolled during active disease.

This clone was seen only a few times. The CDR3 nucleotides read TGTGCCAGCAGCCGGGGACACAGCTCCTACGAGCAGTACTTC. It is translated as CASSRGHSSYEQYF. The rearrangement links TRBV3-1 (or the pseudogene TRBV3-2) to TRBJ2-7; weak D call: TRBD1 (6 bases). From germline, CDR1 is LGHDT and CDR2 YNNKEL (reference sequence). The CDR3 is made up of 14 amino acids. V dropped 4 bases and J dropped 0 bases, with 10 bases sitting between them.

This clone was detected a few times. This rearrangement joins TRBV4-1 to TRBJ2-3; TRBD2 matches at 8 bases. Unmatched junction bases numbered 12, after V lost 0 bases and J lost 4 bases. The CDR3 consists of 18 residues. The germline CDR1 and CDR2 sequences are MGHRA and YSYEKL. CDR3 nucleotides: TGCGCCAGCAGCCAAGATCCCGCGAGCGGGAGTCGTGCAGATACGCAGTATTTT. Translating it yields CASSQDPASGSRADTQYF.

The rearrangement joins TRBV5-1 to TRBJ2-7; D remains ambiguous. CDR3 length equals 13 residues. The V end lost 0 bases, the J end lost 2 bases, and 6 bases lay between the germline ends. CDR1 SGHRS and CDR2 YFSETQ come from the germline V gene. As DNA, the CDR3 is TGCGCCAGCAGCTTGGAAACTACCTACGAGCAGTACTTC. Its protein product is CASSLETTYEQYF. Together with reference TRBV5-1 and TRBJ2-7, the CDR3 gives the full variable domain: KAGVTQTPRYLIKTRGQQVTLSCSPISGHRSVSWYQQTPGQGLQFLFEYFSETQRNKGNFPGRFSGRQFSNSRSEMNVSTLELGDSALYLCASSLETTYEQYFGPGTRLTVT.

This clone was observed a single time. This sequence joins TRBV14 and TRBJ2-1, with 11 bases aligning to TRBD2. This CDR3 has 16 residues. The J segment lost 1 base and the V segment lost 2 bases, leaving 1 base of the junction unmatched. Germline CDR1 SGHDN, CDR2 FVKESK. CDR3 in DNA: TGTGCCAGCAGCCAAAGACTAGCGGGATCCTACAATGAGCAGTTCTTC. This encodes CASSQRLAGSYNEQFF.

V usage is TRBV7-9 and J usage is TRBJ1-3; D might be TRBD1 (6 bases). CDR3 length equals 15 residues. V shed 5 bases and J shed 0 bases, with 11 bases lying between them. Germline CDR1 SEHNR, CDR2 FQNEAQ (reference sequence). The CDR3 sequence: CASSPQGTSGNTIYF. CDR3 nucleotide sequence: TGTGCCAGCAGCCCACAGGGCACCTCTGGAAACACCATATATTTT.

This CDR3 reads CASSSQREKLFF. Written as DNA, the CDR3 is TGTGCCAGTAGTTCCCAGCGGGAAAAACTGTTTTTT. V is TRBV19 and J is TRBJ1-4; D unclear. Germline V gene data show CDR1 as LNHDA and CDR2 as SQIVND (reference sequence). The CDR3 sequence is 12 residues long. V shed 5 bases and J shed 8 bases, with 9 bases lying between them.

The chain joins TRBV4-1 to TRBJ2-3; tentatively, D is TRBD1 (5 bases). The ends were cut back, 8 bases at V and 0 bases at J, with 12 bases in the middle. The CDR3 has 14 residues. Germline assignment: CDR1 MGHRA and CDR2 YSYEKL. The CDR3 region is CASAGRVSTDTQYF. CDR3 DNA: TGCGCCAGCGCAGGCAGGGTGAGCACAGATACGCAGTATTTT.